What follows are 14 T cell receptor beta chains derived from one specimen sequenced in a study of cytomegalovirus exposure and HLA in healthy donors. With 60 Vbeta and 13 Jbeta primers, the PCR was carried out. Assay used: immunoSEQ multiplex PCR; TCRdb lists only in-frame clones, some missing. The table lists 45,000 to 60,000 clones. Sequences were obtained from PBMCs. These TCRs come from a male donor in good health and CMV-seronegative.

The chain joins TRBV30 to TRBJ1-2; TRBD1 matches 9 bases. This CDR3 comprises 14 residues. Per the germline V gene, CDR1 is GTSNPN and CDR2 is SVGIG (reference sequence). V trimming: 7 bases; J trimming: 4 bases; junction bases outside the gene matches: 10. In DNA form, the CDR3 reads TGTGCCTTCCCGGAGGGGACAGGGTCCTATGGCTACACCTTC. This gives the protein CAFPEGTGSYGYTF.

The CDR3 sequence is CASSSVGEAFNSPLHF. The CDR3 coding sequence is TGCGCCAGCAGCTCGGTAGGGGAGGCCTTTAATTCACCCCTCCACTTT. V gene TRBV5-1 combines with J gene TRBJ1-6; TRBD1 might be the D (5 bases). The CDR3 loop spans 16 amino acids. Trimming left V 3 bases short and J 6 bases short, with 16 bases between. Germline loops: CDR1 SGHRS, CDR2 YFSETQ.

The rearrangement links TRBV10-3 to TRBJ2-7; a weak D match, TRBD1 (5 bases). CDR1 is ENHRY and CDR2 is SYGVKD in the germline V gene. CDR3 length: 12 amino acids. V was trimmed by 7 bases and J by 6 bases, leaving 13 bases between them. The CDR3 DNA reads as TGTGCCATCACCCAGGACACCTCCGAGCAGTACTTC. Encoded protein: CAITQDTSEQYF.

J is TRBJ1-3 and V is TRBV30, with D unclear. Germline V gene sequence: CDR1 GTSNPN, CDR2 SVGIG (reference sequence). V lost 0 bases and J lost 4, with 13 bases in between. The CDR3 is made up of 15 amino acids. The CDR3 loop reads CAWSVEDRMGNTIYF. The CDR3 DNA is TGTGCCTGGAGTGTTGAGGATCGCATGGGAAACACCATATATTTT. Complete variable domain (other parts from reference TRBV30 and TRBJ1-3): SQTIHQWPATLVQPVGSPLSLECTVEGTSNPNLYWYRQAAGRGLQLLFYSVGIGQISSEVPQNLSASRPQDRQFILSSKKLLLSDSGFYLCAWSVEDRMGNTIYFGEGSWLTVV.

The V and J genes are TRBV6-5 and TRBJ2-1; D possibly corresponds to TRBD2 (6 bases). The germline V gene has CDR1 MNHEY and CDR2 SVGAGI. The CDR3 runs to 15 residues. V shed 7 bases and J shed 5 bases, with 18 bases lying between them. CDR3 DNA sequence: TGTGCCAGCACCCCCGGACGGGGGAGGAACAATGAGCAGTTCTTC. Translated, it gives CASTPGRGRNNEQFF.

J is TRBJ1-1 and V is TRBV7-9; a weak D match, TRBD1 (6 bases). CDR3 length: 13 amino acids. V shed 6 bases and J shed 0 bases, with 8 bases lying between them. The germline V gene has CDR1 SEHNR and CDR2 FQNEAQ (reference sequence). CDR3 region: CASSWTVNTEAFF. The CDR3 DNA sequence: TGTGCCAGCAGTTGGACAGTGAACACTGAAGCTTTCTTT.

J is TRBJ2-7 and V is TRBV11-2; a possible D gene is TRBD1 (5 bases). V shed 1 base and J shed 10 bases, with 11 bases lying between them. The CDR3 contains 12 residues. CDR1 is SGHAT and CDR2 is FQNNGV in the germline V gene. CDR3 DNA: TGTGCCAGCAGCTTAGCTCCAGGGTTACAGTACTTC. It codes for CASSLAPGLQYF.

This chain connects TRBV5-6 to TRBJ1-2; TRBD1 aligns across 7 bases. The CDR3 has 14 residues. Germline lookup yields CDR1 SGHDT and CDR2 YYEEEE. V trimming: 4 bases; J trimming: 4 bases; junction bases outside the gene matches: 7. DNA for the CDR3: TGTGCCAGCAGCATTGACAGGGAAAGCTATGGCTACACCTTC. This gives the protein CASSIDRESYGYTF.

This chain connects TRBV6-5 to TRBJ2-5, with D maybe TRBD2 (7 bases). The CDR3 sequence is 16 residues long. The V end was cut by 2 bases, the J end by 4 bases, with 17 bases between. CDR1 and CDR2 from the germline V gene are MNHEY and SVGAGI. As DNA, the CDR3 is TGTGCCAGCAGTTACACCATCCGGGGAGGGGGAGAGACCCAGTACTTC. Translation: CASSYTIRGGGETQYF.

CDR3: CASSLDRLGGEAFF. The CDR3 nucleotides read TGTGCCAGCAGCTTAGATCGGCTTGGGGGGGAAGCTTTCTTT. V is TRBV7-9 and J is TRBJ1-1, with D maybe TRBD1 (5 bases). Germline CDR1 reads SEHNR; CDR2 reads FQNEAQ (reference sequence). The CDR3 has 14 residues. Trimming took 1 base from V and 8 from J, leaving 14 bases between them.

CDR3 amino acids: CASSGFSLDEQYF. The CDR3 nucleotides read TGTGCCAGCAGTGGGTTTAGTCTAGACGAGCAGTACTTC. The chain links TRBV6-1 to TRBJ2-7; D remains unclear. The CDR3 contains 13 residues. Germline V lookup: CDR1 MNHNS, CDR2 SASEGT. V shed 4 bases and J shed 5 bases, with 12 bases lying between them.

The J gene is TRBJ2-3, the V gene TRBV6-1; 9 bases align to TRBD2. The CDR3 totals 17 residues. CDR1 is MNHNS, CDR2 SASEGT, per germline. V lost 3 bases to trimming and J lost 5 bases; unmatched junction nucleotides: 12. CDR3 protein: CASSDPRAAGGRDTQYF. The CDR3 DNA reads as TGTGCCAGCAGTGATCCCAGGGCAGCGGGGGGAAGAGATACGCAGTATTTT.

This chain joins TRBV30 and TRBJ2-4, with TRBD1 matching 7 bases. V gave up 3 bases and J gave up 6 bases; unmatched junction bases: 5. The CDR3 covers 13 residues. CDR1 is GTSNPN and CDR2 is SVGIG in the germline V gene (reference sequence). The CDR3 loop reads CAWSAGTANIQYF. CDR3 bases: TGTGCCTGGAGCGCCGGGACAGCAAACATTCAGTACTTC.

The chain is built from TRBV9 and TRBJ1-1; no definite D call. The ends were cut back, 3 bases at V and 4 bases at J, with 10 bases in the middle. Germline values: CDR1 SGDLS, CDR2 YYNGEE. This CDR3 has 13 amino acids. CDR3 in amino acids: CASSAGLITEAFF. CDR3 in DNA: TGTGCCAGCAGCGCAGGACTTATCACTGAAGCTTTCTTT.